This T cell receptor (beta chain) is from a study of T cell repertoires and HLA-DP antigens. The assay was immunoSEQ multiplex PCR, and TCRdb's table has in-frame clones only and misses some. The sample consists of approximately 100,000 clones, roughly 86% of them appearing once. For this clone: No antigen is known for it.

Trimming shortened V by 2 bases and J by 3 bases, and 11 bases separated the two germline ends. Germline V gene data show CDR1 as SGHTA and CDR2 as FQGNSA. The CDR3 extends over 14 amino acids. The chain couples TRBV7-2 to TRBJ2-7; no firm D call. The TCR sequence derives from a man in his forties or fifties in good health and CMV-seronegative. Input material: CD4+ T cells from PBMCs. In DNA form, the CDR3 reads TGTGCCAGCAGCTTAAACCTAGACGACTACGAGCAGTACTTC. Its protein product is CASSLNLDDYEQYF.